This T cell receptor beta chain comes out of a study of T cells in Graves' hyperthyroidism and ophthalmopathy. Study-level information: Before treatment of any kind, peripheral blood was taken at initial diagnosis. Points from the study as a whole: Expanded thyroid clonotypes (above 0.001) were mostly also found in blood. Through a model of 13 V-J features, ophthalmopathy was separated from stable hyperthyroidism.

From germline, CDR1 is SGHTA and CDR2 FQGNSA. Trimming took off 1 base at V and 8 bases at J, with 7 bases between the two ends. The CDR3 covers 12 residues. Comments on this clonotype: Its antigen is currently unknown.

Regions amplified from RNA transcripts were the TCR beta CDR3 regions. An initial round of RT-PCR targeting the TCR CDR3 relied on the HTBI primer set. TCRdb re-derived calls from the multiplex PCR reads in MiXCR, one entry per CDR3 protein. The sample consists of 300,000 to 500,000 distinct CDR3 sequences, about 14% of them appearing once. Uncontrolled infection, other autoimmune disease, pregnancy or lactation disqualified patients from enrolment. The chain carries TRBV7-2 and TRBJ2-3, with a tentative D call TRBD1 (5 bases). The sequence derives from a man aged 45-65 years with Graves' ophthalmopathy. Sequenced: blood. As DNA, the CDR3 is TGTGCCAGCAGCTTAGATAGGGGTACGCAGTATTTT. Translating it yields CASSLDRGTQYF. The full variable domain, with the rest looked up from reference TRBV7-2 and TRBJ2-3, is GAGVSQSPSNKVTEKGKDVELRCDPISGHTALYWYRQSLGQGLEFLIYFQGNSAPDKSGLPSDRFSAERTGGSVSTLTIQRTQQEDSAVYLCASSLDRGTQYFGPGTRLTVL.